What follows describes a single T cell receptor (beta chain). Its antigen is as yet unknown. These data belong to a study of vaccination and CD4 T cells after COVID-19. An Oncomine TCR Beta short-read assay was used to sequence the DNA from cultured CD4+ T cells. TCRdb reprocessed the PCR reads with MiXCR, giving one entry per CDR3 protein. The top ten hold 4.5% to 6.5% of the sample, which has some 17,000 distinct CDR3 sequences, around 59% seen once. V was pared by 3 bases and J by 0 bases, with 14 bases between. CDR3 length: 16 residues. Per the germline V gene, CDR1 is SGHTA and CDR2 is FQGNSA. Stated treatment: approximately 11-day PBMC culture with coronavirus spike peptide pools or control peptides (ViraFEST assay).

The J gene is TRBJ1-1, the V gene TRBV7-2, with D tentatively TRBD1 (6 bases). The TCR was taken from a human donor who had recovered from COVID-19. Sequences were derived from CD4+ T cells from blood, cultured in vitro, sampled after SARS-CoV-2 vaccination. CDR3 bases: TGTGCCAGCAGCTTCAGCCGGACAGTCATGAACACTGAAGCTTTCTTT. It codes for CASSFSRTVMNTEAFF.